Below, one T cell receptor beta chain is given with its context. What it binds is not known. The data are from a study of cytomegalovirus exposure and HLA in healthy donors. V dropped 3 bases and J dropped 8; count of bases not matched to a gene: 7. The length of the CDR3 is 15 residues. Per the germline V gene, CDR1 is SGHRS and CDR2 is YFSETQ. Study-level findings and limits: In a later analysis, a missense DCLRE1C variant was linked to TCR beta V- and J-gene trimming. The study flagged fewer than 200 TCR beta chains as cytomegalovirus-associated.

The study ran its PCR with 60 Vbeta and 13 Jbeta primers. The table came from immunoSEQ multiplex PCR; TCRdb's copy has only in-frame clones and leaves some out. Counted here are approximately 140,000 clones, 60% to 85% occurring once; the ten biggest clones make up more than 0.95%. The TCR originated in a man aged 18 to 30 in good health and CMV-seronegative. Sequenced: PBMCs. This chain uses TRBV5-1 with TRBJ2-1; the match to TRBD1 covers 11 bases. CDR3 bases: TGCGCCAGCAGCTACCGGGACAGGGGGTTAGATGAGCAGTTCTTC. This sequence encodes CASSYRDRGLDEQFF.